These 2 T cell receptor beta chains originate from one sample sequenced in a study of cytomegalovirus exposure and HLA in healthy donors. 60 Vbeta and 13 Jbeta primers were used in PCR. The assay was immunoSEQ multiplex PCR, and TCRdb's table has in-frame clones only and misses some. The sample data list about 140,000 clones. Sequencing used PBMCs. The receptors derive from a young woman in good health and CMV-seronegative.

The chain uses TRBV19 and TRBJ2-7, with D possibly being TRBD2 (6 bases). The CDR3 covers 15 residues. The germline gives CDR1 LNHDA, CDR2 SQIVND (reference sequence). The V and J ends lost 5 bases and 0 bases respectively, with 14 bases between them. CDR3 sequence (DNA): TGTGCCAGTAGTCCCCCGGGGGTCCACTCCTACGAGCAGTACTTC. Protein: CASSPPGVHSYEQYF.

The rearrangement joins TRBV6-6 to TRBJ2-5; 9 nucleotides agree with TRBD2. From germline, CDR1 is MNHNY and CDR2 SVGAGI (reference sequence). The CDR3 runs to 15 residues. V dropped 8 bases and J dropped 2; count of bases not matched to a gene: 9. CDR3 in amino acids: CASAPSGVSQETQYF. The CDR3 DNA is TGTGCCAGCGCCCCTAGCGGGGTATCACAAGAGACCCAGTACTTC.